These T cell receptor beta chains were read from a single sample in a study of cytomegalovirus exposure and HLA in healthy donors. Sequencing was performed with immunoSEQ multiplex PCR; in TCRdb, only in-frame clones are kept and a portion is missing. The sample holds around 300,000 clones, around 90% seen once. The sequenced material came from PBMCs. The receptors come from a woman under 40 in good health and CMV-seropositive. Both conserved end residues are part of each CDR3. A D gene is named only where the DNA matches it firmly. Size values are once, few and many counts, or a class for expanded clones, and some rows have none.

- | TRBJ2-5 | TRBV18 | - | TGTGCCAGCTCACCACGGGTCGATACCCAGTACTTC | CASSPRVDTQYF
TRBD2 | TRBJ2-5 | TRBV5-6 | - | TGTGCCAGCAGCTTTGGACTAGCGGGAGTTGAGACCCAGTACTTC | CASSFGLAGVETQYF
- | TRBJ2-7 | TRBV18 | - | TGTGCCAGCTCACCAAAGTTCGAGCAGTACTTC | CASSPKFEQYF
TRBD2 | TRBJ2-7 | TRBV10-3 | - | TGTGCCATCAGTGAGTCGAAGGGACTAGCCTCTTCCTACGAGCAGTACTTC | CAISESKGLASSYEQYF
- | TRBJ1-6 | TRBV4-1 | - | TGCGCCAGCAGCCAAGATAGGACCCTACTGGGTTCACCCCTCCACTTT | CASSQDRTLLGSPLHF
- | TRBJ1-2 | TRBV14 | - | TGTGCCAGCAGCCATTCAGGGGTACCATATGGCTACACCTTC | CASSHSGVPYGYTF
- | TRBJ1-1 | TRBV29-1 | few | TGCAGCGTTGCGCATTCTGAAGCTTTCTTT | CSVAHSEAFF
- | TRBJ2-7 | TRBV7-8 | - | TGTGCCAGCAGCTCACAGGAGGGGGAGCAGTACTTC | CASSSQEGEQYF
- | TRBJ1-3 | TRBV4-3 | once | TGCGCCAGCAGCCAAGGCGGGGCCTACTCTGGAAACACCATATATTTT | CASSQGGAYSGNTIYF
- | TRBJ1-2 | TRBV4-3 | - | TGCGCCAGCACTAAAGCCCAAGTAGCTAACTATGGCTACACCTTC | CASTKAQVANYGYTF
- | TRBJ2-7 | TRBV11-2 | few | TGTGCCAGCAGTCCTGACAGCGGGGAGCAGTACTTC | CASSPDSGEQYF
- | TRBJ1-5 | TRBV2 | few | TGTGCCAGCAGTTGGTCCAGGGTCAATCAGCCCCAGCATTTT | CASSWSRVNQPQHF
- | TRBJ2-7 | TRBV29-1 | - | TGCAGCGTTGAGGACTCCACGAGCTACGAGCAGTACTTC | CSVEDSTSYEQYF
TRBD2 | TRBJ2-1 | TRBV28 | - | TGTGCCAGCAGTTATTATGGGGGGACTAGCGGGAGGAATGAGCAGTTCTTC | CASSYYGGTSGRNEQFF
- | TRBJ2-7 | TRBV7-9 | - | TGTGCCAGCAGCTTAGCTGGCGGAACCTACGAGCAGTACTTC | CASSLAGGTYEQYF
TRBD1 | TRBJ1-1 | TRBV6-5 | - | TGTGCCAGCAGACGTCGACAGGGACTGAACACTGAAGCTTTCTTT | CASRRRQGLNTEAFF
TRBD2 | TRBJ2-1 | TRBV7-6 | - | TGTGCCAGCAGCTTAGCTCCTAGCGGGAGTTACAATGAGCAGTTCTTC | CASSLAPSGSYNEQFF
- | TRBJ1-1 | TRBV29-1 | - | TGCAGCGTTGAGGGGGCAGGAGTGAACACTGAAGCTTTCTTT | CSVEGAGVNTEAFF
TRBD2 | TRBJ2-5 | TRBV5-1 | - | TGCGCCAGCAGCGGGACTAGCGGGGCGAGACAAGAGACCCAGTACTTC | CASSGTSGARQETQYF
TRBD1 | TRBJ1-2 | TRBV2 | - | TGTGCCAGCAGGGGAGACAGGGAGGGTAACTATGGCTACACCTTC | CASRGDREGNYGYTF
TRBD1 | TRBJ2-7 | TRBV7-9 | - | TGTGCCAGCAGCAACCCCGGGACAGCCTACGAGCAGTACTTC | CASSNPGTAYEQYF
TRBD2 | TRBJ2-3 | TRBV9 | - | TGTGCCAGCAGCGCCGTAGCGGGGGCTAGAGATACGCAGTATTTT | CASSAVAGARDTQYF
- | TRBJ2-7 | TRBV6-1 | few | TGTGCCACGCGTGAAAGCTCCTACGAGCAGTACTTC | CATRESSYEQYF
- | TRBJ1-5 | TRBV5-1 | - | TGCGCCAGCAGCTTGGAGGGGAGCAATCAGCCCCAGCATTTT | CASSLEGSNQPQHF
TRBD1 | TRBJ2-7 | TRBV11-2 | - | TGTGCCAGCAGCCTTCGGGACAGGGGTTACGAGCAGTACTTC | CASSLRDRGYEQYF
- | TRBJ2-1 | TRBV19 | - | TGTGCCAGTAGTATCTCTGCGGGGATCAGTGAGCAGTTCTTC | CASSISAGISEQFF
- | TRBJ1-1 | TRBV29-1 | - | TGCAGCGGCCTACAGGACACTGAAGCTTTCTTT | CSGLQDTEAFF
- | TRBJ2-1 | TRBV12-1 | - | TGTGCCAGCAGCACAACAGGGGGCGCGTACAATGAGCAGTTCTTC | CASSTTGGAYNEQFF
- | TRBJ2-2 | TRBV27 | - | TGTGCCAGCAGTTGGGGGGCGTACACCGGGGAGCTGTTTTTT | CASSWGAYTGELFF
- | TRBJ2-1 | TRBV6-5 | - | TGTGCCAGCAGTACTCCAAACATCAATGAGCAGTTCTTC | CASSTPNINEQFF
- | TRBJ2-7 | TRBV6-5 | once | TGTGCCAGCAGTTATACGGGCCGTTCCTACGAGCAGTACTTC | CASSYTGRSYEQYF
- | TRBJ2-5 | TRBV5-1 | - | TGCGCCAGCAGCCCAGAAGGTCACAGGCAAGAGACCCAGTACTTC | CASSPEGHRQETQYF
TRBD2 | TRBJ2-3 | TRBV29-1 | - | TGCAGCGTCTGCGGGACTAGCGGGAGTAAAGGTACAGATACGCAGTATTTT | CSVCGTSGSKGTDTQYF
TRBD2 | TRBJ2-7 | TRBV28 | - | TGTGCCAGCAGTTCCCCGCTTCTAGCGGGAGTTAACTCCTACGAGCAGTACTTC | CASSSPLLAGVNSYEQYF
- | TRBJ1-5 | TRBV29-1 | - | TGCAGCGTTGTAACAGGAGGTAAGAGCAATCAGCCCCAGCATTTT | CSVVTGGKSNQPQHF
- | TRBJ1-1 | TRBV6-1 | - | TGTGCCAGCAGATTACAGGGTTTGAACACTGAAGCTTTCTTT | CASRLQGLNTEAFF
TRBD2 | TRBJ2-1 | TRBV5-1 | - | TGCGCCAGCAGCTTGGGGGAGGGCGTCTACAATGAGCAGTTCTTC | CASSLGEGVYNEQFF
- | TRBJ2-1 | TRBV4-3 | - | TGCGCCAGCAGCCAAGAGGGCAGAACAAATGAGCAGTTCTTC | CASSQEGRTNEQFF
- | TRBJ1-6 | TRBV27 | - | TGTGCCAGCAGTTTCCCAGGGCCGGGCAGTAGGAATTCACCCCTCCACTTT | CASSFPGPGSRNSPLHF
TRBD1 | TRBJ1-1 | TRBV5-6 | - | TGTGCCAGCAGCGCAGGGACAGTTTGGGACACTGAAGCTTTCTTT | CASSAGTVWDTEAFF
- | TRBJ2-1 | TRBV5-4 | - | TGTGCCAGCAAGCCCCAATCTCTAGGTTCCTACAATGAGCAGTTCTTC | CASKPQSLGSYNEQFF
TRBD1 | TRBJ1-4 | TRBV27 | - | TGTGCCAGCAGTCGGGACAGGGGGTATGAAAAACTGTTTTTT | CASSRDRGYEKLFF
TRBD2 | TRBJ2-3 | TRBV27 | - | TGTGCCAGCAGCCACCTAGCGGGTCTCACAGATACGCAGTATTTT | CASSHLAGLTDTQYF
- | TRBJ2-7 | TRBV10-3 | - | TGTGCCATCAGTGACCCAGGAGGGGGAGCCGGAAGACTTACAGCCTACGAGCAGTACTTC | CAISDPGGGAGRLTAYEQYF
- | TRBJ2-1 | TRBV4-2 | - | TGTGCCAGCAGCCAGGCGGAGGGGCACAATGAGCAGTTCTTC | CASSQAEGHNEQFF
- | TRBJ2-1 | TRBV9 | - | TGTGCCAGCAGCGCCCCAGGGAGCTCCTACAATGAGCAGTTCTTC | CASSAPGSSYNEQFF
TRBD1 | TRBJ2-1 | TRBV6-6 | few | TGTGCCAGCTCCGGCGGCCCCGGGACAGGGAGCAATGAGCAGTTCTTC | CASSGGPGTGSNEQFF
- | TRBJ1-5 | TRBV28 | - | TGTGCCAGCAGTTTAGGTCTGAGCAATCAGCCCCAGCATTTT | CASSLGLSNQPQHF
- | TRBJ2-2 | TRBV19 | - | TGTGCCAGTCACAGCCGCCCGGGGACCGGGGAGCTGTTTTTT | CASHSRPGTGELFF
TRBD2 | TRBJ2-7 | TRBV7-2 | - | TGTGCCAGCAGGCGGGGAGGGGCGTCCTACGAGCAGTACTTC | CASRRGGASYEQYF
TRBD1 | TRBJ2-3 | TRBV4-3 | - | TGCGCCAGCAGCACCCAAATCAGGGGGCGCGGCGACACAGATACGCAGTATTTT | CASSTQIRGRGDTDTQYF
- | TRBJ1-4 | TRBV28 | - | TGTGCCAGCAGTCGAGTAACCGCAGGGTTGGTGGAAAAACTGTTTTTT | CASSRVTAGLVEKLFF
- | TRBJ1-4 | TRBV27 | - | TGTGCCAGCACAAATCGGGCTACAGTTACTAATGAAAAACTGTTTTTT | CASTNRATVTNEKLFF
TRBD2 | TRBJ2-7 | TRBV7-6 | - | TGTGCCAGCAGCTTATCCTCCGCGGGGGGGGGACTCACCGAGCAGTACTTC | CASSLSSAGGGLTEQYF
- | TRBJ2-7 | TRBV7-2 | - | TGTGCCAGCAGCTCGAGATACGAGCAGTACTTC | CASSSRYEQYF